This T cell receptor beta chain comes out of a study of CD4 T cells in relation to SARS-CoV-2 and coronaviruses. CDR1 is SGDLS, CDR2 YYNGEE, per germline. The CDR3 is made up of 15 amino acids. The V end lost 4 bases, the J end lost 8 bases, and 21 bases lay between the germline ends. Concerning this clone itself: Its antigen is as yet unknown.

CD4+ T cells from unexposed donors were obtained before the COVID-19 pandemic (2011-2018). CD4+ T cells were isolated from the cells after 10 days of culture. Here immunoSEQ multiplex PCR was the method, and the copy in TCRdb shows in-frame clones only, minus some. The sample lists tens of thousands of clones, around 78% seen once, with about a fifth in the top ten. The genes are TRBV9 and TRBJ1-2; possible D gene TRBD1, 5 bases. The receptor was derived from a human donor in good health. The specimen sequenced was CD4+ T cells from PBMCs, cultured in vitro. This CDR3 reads CASSPELGEGMGYTF. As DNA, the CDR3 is TGTGCCAGCAGCCCCGAATTGGGGGAGGGGATGGGCTACACCTTC.